This is a list of T cell receptor beta chains from one sample in a study of blood T cells in healthy people across ages. TCRdb re-analysed the 5' RACE reads in MiXCR, keeping a single row per CDR3 protein. The sample yields roughly 2 million distinct CDR3 sequences, roughly 52% seen once. The sequenced material came from blood. Every receptor here comes from a woman in her thirties or forties in good health. The CDR3 runs from the conserved cysteine through the conserved F or W.

CDR3: CASSAGEAVFNEQFF; J: TRBJ2-1; V: TRBV9
CDR3: CSAADRDTDTQYF; J: TRBJ2-3; V: TRBV20-1
CDR3: CASSWDRANEKLFF; J: TRBJ1-4; V: TRBV6-5
CDR3: CSVAATSGPYEQYF; J: TRBJ2-7; V: TRBV29-1
CDR3: CSAQTSGGAPDTQYF; J: TRBJ2-3; V: TRBV20-1
CDR3: CASSSRPMETQYF; J: TRBJ2-5; V: TRBV7-2
CDR3: CASGGTPGRTDTQYF; J: TRBJ2-3; V: TRBV5-1
CDR3: CSARTNQGAYGYTF; J: TRBJ1-2; V: TRBV20-1
CDR3: CASSFDGFYGYTF; J: TRBJ1-2; V: TRBV5-1
CDR3: CATSSPARTGGNEQFF; J: TRBJ2-1; V: TRBV15